This passage covers 8 T cell receptor beta chains from one sample sequenced in a study of breast tumors, draining lymph nodes, adjacent tissues. Breast cancer patients provided tissue from their axillary draining lymph nodes. MiXCR, run by TCRdb on the multiplex PCR reads, gives a single entry per CDR3 protein. This table holds some 200,000 distinct CDR3 sequences, 31% found once. The sequenced sample consisted of axillary lymph node tissue. Source of these receptors: a female donor with breast cancer. Some clones in this sample may be carry-over from other donors' samples.

This clonotype was counted many times. J is TRBJ2-5 and V is TRBV5-5, with D possibly being TRBD1 or TRBD2 (5 bases each). Germline assignment: CDR1 SGHKS and CDR2 YYEKEE (reference sequence). There are 13 residues in the CDR3. V was trimmed by 2 bases and J by 1 base, leaving 6 bases between them. The CDR3 region has the DNA TGTGCCAGCAGCTTCGGGGCCCAAGAGACCCAGTACTTC. As protein: CASSFGAQETQYF.

This clonotype came up a few times. With a much larger clone just one base away, this may be a read error. Because it lacks the conserved phenylalanine or tryptophan at the end, this CDR3 is likely a read error. J is TRBJ2-1 and V is TRBV9; maybe TRBD1 (6 bases). Germline V lookup: CDR1 SGDLS, CDR2 YYNGEE. The CDR3 sequence is 13 residues long. The V gene lost 0 bases and the J gene lost 6 bases, with 7 bases spanning the gap. Here the CDR3 reads CASSVVGANEQFS. Here the CDR3 DNA reads TGTGCCAGCAGCGTAGTGGGGGCCAATGAGCAGTTCTCC.

The gene calls are TRBV5-6 and TRBJ1-5, with 7 positions matching TRBD1. After removal of 4 bases from V and 6 bases from J, the junction contained 4 bases not matched to a gene. Germline V gene data show CDR1 as SGHDT and CDR2 as YYEEEE. The CDR3 has 13 residues. In DNA form, the CDR3 reads TGTGCCAGCAGCCCGGGACAGCCTCAGCCCCAGCATTTT. This translates into CASSPGQPQPQHF.

Notes on this clonotype: This sequence may be a read error, since a much larger clone differs from it by one base. The chain combines TRBV20-1 with TRBJ1-5, with D hard to call. The CDR3 runs to 12 residues. The V end was cut by 0 bases, the J end by 6 bases, with 6 bases between. The germline CDR1 and CDR2 sequences are DFQATT and SNEGSKA (reference sequence). The CDR3 is CSARDLTQPQHF. The CDR3 DNA reads TGCAGTGCTAGAGATTTGACTCAGCCCCAGCATTTT.

This clonotype was recorded at least ten times. The J gene is TRBJ2-6, the V gene TRBV20-1; maybe TRBD1 (5 bases). CDR1 and CDR2 from the germline V gene are DFQATT and SNEGSKA (reference sequence). V lost 3 bases and J 4 bases, leaving 13 bases between the germline ends. This CDR3 is 15 amino acids long. This chain's CDR3 is CSASRGGAGANVLTF. In nucleotides, the CDR3 is TGCAGTGCTAGTAGGGGTGGAGCAGGGGCCAACGTCCTGACTTTC.

This clonotype was found a few times. The chain joins TRBV6-6 to TRBJ2-1; 14 positions match TRBD2. The CDR3 consists of 17 residues. Germline V CDR1 and CDR2: MNHNY, SVGAGI (reference sequence). V shed 0 bases, J shed 8 bases, and the junction held 6 bases outside the gene matches. The CDR3 sequence: CASSYSGTSGSLDEQFF. Here the CDR3 DNA reads TGTGCCAGCAGTTACTCGGGGACTAGCGGGAGCTTGGATGAGCAGTTCTTC.

This clonotype was seen ten or more times. The V and J genes are TRBV4-3 and TRBJ2-6, with 9 bases identical to TRBD2. Germline lookup yields CDR1 LGHNA and CDR2 YSLEER. The CDR3 extends over 17 amino acids. J gave up 2 bases and V 0 bases, and 2 bases lay outside the gene matches. For the CDR3, the DNA is TGCGCCAGCAGCCAAGATGCGGGAGGGCCTGGGGCCAACGTCCTGACTTTC. Encoded protein: CASSQDAGGPGANVLTF.

This clonotype occurred many times. The chain has TRBV15 and TRBJ2-5; 10 bases agree with TRBD2. The CDR3 is made up of 17 amino acids. V was clipped by 2 bases and J by 5 bases; unmatched bases: 11. Germline-derived CDR1 and CDR2 are LNHNV and YYDKDF (reference sequence). The CDR3: CATSRTRLAGGQETQYF. Written as DNA, the CDR3 is TGTGCCACCAGCAGAACCCGACTAGCGGGCGGCCAGGAGACCCAGTACTTC. The variable domain in full, with the rest retrieved from reference TRBV15 and TRBJ2-5, is DAMVIQNPRYQVTQFGKPVTLSCSQTLNHNVMYWYQQKSSQAPKLLFHYYDKDFNNEADTPDNFQSRRPNTSFCFLDIRSPGLGDTAMYLCATSRTRLAGGQETQYFGPGTRLLVL.